Sequencing of this T cell receptor beta chain was carried out in a study of blood T cell repertoires in COVID-19. Study at large: Sites in the United States, Italy and Spain provided acute and convalescent COVID-19 samples. From T cells, B-cell-depleted T cells, or PBMCs came the material, which was cDNA or gDNA.

Study processing details: For nucleated cells, counts were estimated from reference gene primer amplification. Clones were read by immunoSEQ multiplex PCR, and TCRdb kept only the in-frame ones, dropping some. V and J calls and clone size follow that table, whereas D and trimming were derived from the DNA. The sample has about 300,000 clones, 85% to 90% seen once. This CDR3 comprises 14 residues. The germline V and J ends were trimmed by 3 bases and 4 bases, with 10 bases remaining between them. From germline, CDR1 is SGHVS and CDR2 FQNEAQ. The sequenced sample consisted of peripheral blood. The V gene is TRBV7-8, the J gene TRBJ2-1; D is possibly TRBD1 (5 bases). This TCR was recovered from a human donor in a cohort sampled during active COVID-19. The CDR3 nucleotides are TGTGCCAGCAGCTTGTACGACAGATACAATGAGCAGTTCTTC. It specifies CASSLYDRYNEQFF.